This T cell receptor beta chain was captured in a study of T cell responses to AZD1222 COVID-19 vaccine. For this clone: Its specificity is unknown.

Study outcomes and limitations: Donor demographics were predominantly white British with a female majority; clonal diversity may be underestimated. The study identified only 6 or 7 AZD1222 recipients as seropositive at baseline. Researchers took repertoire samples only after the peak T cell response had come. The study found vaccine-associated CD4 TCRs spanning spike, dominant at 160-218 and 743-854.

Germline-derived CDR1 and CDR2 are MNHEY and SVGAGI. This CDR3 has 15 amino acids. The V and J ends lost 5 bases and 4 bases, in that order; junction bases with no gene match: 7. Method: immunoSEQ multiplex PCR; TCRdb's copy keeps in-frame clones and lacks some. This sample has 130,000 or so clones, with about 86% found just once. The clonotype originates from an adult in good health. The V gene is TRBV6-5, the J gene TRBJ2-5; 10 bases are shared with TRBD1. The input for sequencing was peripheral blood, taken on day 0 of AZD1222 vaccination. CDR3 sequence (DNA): TGTGCCAGCAGTCTGACAGGGGGCACCTCAGAGACCCAGTACTTC. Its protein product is CASSLTGGTSETQYF.